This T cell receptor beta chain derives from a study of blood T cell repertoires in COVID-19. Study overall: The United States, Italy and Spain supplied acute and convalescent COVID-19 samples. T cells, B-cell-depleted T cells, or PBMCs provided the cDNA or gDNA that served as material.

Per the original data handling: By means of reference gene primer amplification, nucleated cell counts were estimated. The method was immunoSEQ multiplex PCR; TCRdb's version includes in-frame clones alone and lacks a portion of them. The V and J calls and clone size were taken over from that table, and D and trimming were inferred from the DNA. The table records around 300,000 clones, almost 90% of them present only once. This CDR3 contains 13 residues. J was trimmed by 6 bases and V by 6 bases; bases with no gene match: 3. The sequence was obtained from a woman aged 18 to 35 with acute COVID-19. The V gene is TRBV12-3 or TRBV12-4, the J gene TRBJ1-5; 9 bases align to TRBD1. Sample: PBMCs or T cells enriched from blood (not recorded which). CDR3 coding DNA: TGTGCCAGCAGGGGACAGGGAGGTCAGCCCCAGCATTTT. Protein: CASRGQGGQPQHF.